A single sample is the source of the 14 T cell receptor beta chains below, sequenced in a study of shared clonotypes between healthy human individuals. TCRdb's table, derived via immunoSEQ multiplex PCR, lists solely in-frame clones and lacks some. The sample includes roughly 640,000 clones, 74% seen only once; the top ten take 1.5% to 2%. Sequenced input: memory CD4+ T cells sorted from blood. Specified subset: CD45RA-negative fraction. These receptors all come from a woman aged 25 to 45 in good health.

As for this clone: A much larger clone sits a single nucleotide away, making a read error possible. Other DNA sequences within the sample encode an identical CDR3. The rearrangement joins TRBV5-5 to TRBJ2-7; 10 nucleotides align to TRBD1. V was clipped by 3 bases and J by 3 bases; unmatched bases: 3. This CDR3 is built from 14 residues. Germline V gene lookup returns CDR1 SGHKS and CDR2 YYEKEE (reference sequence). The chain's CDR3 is CASSSGTGVYEQYF. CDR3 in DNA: TGTGCCAGCAGCTCCGGGACAGGGGTCTACGAGCAGTACTTC.

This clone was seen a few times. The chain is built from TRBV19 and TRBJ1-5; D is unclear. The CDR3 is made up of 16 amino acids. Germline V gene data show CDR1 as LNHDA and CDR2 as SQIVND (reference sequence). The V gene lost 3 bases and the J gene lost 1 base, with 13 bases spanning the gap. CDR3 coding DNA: TGTGCCAGTAGTATTCACGGACGGGGAAGCAATCAGCCCCAGCATTTT. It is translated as CASSIHGRGSNQPQHF.

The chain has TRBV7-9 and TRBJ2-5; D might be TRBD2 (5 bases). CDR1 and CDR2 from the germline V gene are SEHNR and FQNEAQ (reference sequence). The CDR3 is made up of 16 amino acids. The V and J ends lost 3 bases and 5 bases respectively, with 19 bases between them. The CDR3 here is CASSLRARRGRETQYF. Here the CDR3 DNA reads TGTGCCAGCAGCTTGCGGGCGCGGAGAGGTCGGGAGACCCAGTACTTC.

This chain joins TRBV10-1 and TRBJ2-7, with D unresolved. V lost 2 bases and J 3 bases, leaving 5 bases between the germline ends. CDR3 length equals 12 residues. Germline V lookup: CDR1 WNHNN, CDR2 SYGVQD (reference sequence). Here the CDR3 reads CASSENYYEQYF. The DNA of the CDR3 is TGCGCCAGCAGTGAGAACTACTACGAGCAGTACTTC.

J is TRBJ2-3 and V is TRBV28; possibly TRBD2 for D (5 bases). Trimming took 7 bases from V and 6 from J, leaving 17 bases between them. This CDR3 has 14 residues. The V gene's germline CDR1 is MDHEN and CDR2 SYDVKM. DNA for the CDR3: TGTGCCAGCAATACTGAAAGAAGAGGGGATACGCAGTATTTT. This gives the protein CASNTERRGDTQYF.

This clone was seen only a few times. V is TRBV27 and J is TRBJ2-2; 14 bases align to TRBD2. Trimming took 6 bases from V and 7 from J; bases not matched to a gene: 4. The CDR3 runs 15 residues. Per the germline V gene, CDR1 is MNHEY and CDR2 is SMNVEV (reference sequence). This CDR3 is CASSAGLAGVGELFF. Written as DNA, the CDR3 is TGTGCCAGCAGCGCGGGACTAGCGGGAGTCGGGGAGCTGTTTTTT.

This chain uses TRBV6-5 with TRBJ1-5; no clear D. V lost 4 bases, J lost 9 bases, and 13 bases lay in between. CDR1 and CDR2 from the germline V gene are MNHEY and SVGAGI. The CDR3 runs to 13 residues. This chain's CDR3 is CASSLDRVMPQHF. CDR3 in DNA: TGTGCCAGCAGTTTAGACCGAGTCATGCCCCAGCATTTT.

CDR3 residues: CSARGEKTQYF. Here the CDR3 DNA reads TGCAGTGCTAGAGGCGAGAAGACCCAGTACTTC. This chain links TRBV20-1 with TRBJ2-5, with D hard to call. V was trimmed by 1 base and J by 6 bases, leaving 6 bases between them. CDR3 size: 11 residues. The V gene's germline CDR1 is DFQATT and CDR2 SNEGSKA (reference sequence).

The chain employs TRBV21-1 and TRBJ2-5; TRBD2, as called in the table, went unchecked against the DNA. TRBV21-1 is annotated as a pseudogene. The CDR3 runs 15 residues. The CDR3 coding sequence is TGTGCCAGCAGCTTGACTAGCGGGAGGGAGGAGACCCAGTACTTC. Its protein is CASSLTSGREETQYF.

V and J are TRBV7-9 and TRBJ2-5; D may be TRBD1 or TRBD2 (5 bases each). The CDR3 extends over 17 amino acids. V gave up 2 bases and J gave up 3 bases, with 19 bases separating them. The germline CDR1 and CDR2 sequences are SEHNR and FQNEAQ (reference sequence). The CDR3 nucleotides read TGTGCCAGCAGCTTAAACGGGGCTAGGAAAGTTGAAGAGACCCAGTACTTC. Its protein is CASSLNGARKVEETQYF.

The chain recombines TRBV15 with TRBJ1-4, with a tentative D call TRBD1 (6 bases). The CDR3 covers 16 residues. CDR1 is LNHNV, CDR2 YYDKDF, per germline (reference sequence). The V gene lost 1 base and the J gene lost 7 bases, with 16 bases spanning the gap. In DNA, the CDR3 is TGTGCCACCAGCAGAGGGAAAACAGGGAATAGTGAAAAACTGTTTTTT. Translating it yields CATSRGKTGNSEKLFF.

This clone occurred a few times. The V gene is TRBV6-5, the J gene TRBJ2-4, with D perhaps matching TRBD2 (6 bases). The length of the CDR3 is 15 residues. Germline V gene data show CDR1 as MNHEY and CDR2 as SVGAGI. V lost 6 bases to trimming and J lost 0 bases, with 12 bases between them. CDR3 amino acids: CASRAGGLAKNIQYF. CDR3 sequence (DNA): TGTGCCAGCAGGGCCGGGGGTCTAGCCAAAAACATTCAGTACTTC.

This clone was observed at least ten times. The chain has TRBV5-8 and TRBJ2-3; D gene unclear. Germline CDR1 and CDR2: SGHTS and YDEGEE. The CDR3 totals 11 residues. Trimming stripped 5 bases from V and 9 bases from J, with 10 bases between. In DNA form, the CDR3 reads TGTGCCAGCAGTCTGCCCGAAACGCAGTATTTT. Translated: CASSLPETQYF.

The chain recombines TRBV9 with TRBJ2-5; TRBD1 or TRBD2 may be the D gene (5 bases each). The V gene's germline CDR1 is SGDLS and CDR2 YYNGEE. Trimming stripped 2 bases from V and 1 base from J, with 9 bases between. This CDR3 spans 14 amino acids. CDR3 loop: CASSVRGSQETQYF. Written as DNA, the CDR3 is TGTGCCAGCAGCGTGAGGGGTTCCCAAGAGACCCAGTACTTC.